This record covers a single T cell receptor (beta chain). The antigen remains undetermined. This entry belongs to a study of cytomegalovirus exposure and HLA in healthy donors. Study results and caveats: Some V segments, TRBV6-2 and TRBV6-3 among them, were indistinguishable and were therefore excluded. When analyzed later, the rates of TCR association showed variation by HLA locus, with DRB1 the most and HLA-C the fewest.

V shed 4 bases and J shed 4 bases, with 10 bases lying between them. Germline V lookup: CDR1 LNHDA, CDR2 SQIVND (reference sequence). This CDR3 is built from 13 residues. Primers: 60 Vbeta forward and 13 Jbeta reverse. Assay: immunoSEQ multiplex PCR; the TCRdb copy retains only in-frame clones and omits some. Seen here are 90,000 to 150,000 clones, 77% observed once, and the top ten hold 9.5% to 12%. This chain joins TRBV19 and TRBJ1-2; D possibly corresponds to TRBD1 (6 bases). The sequence was collected from a man aged 40-55 years in good health and CMV-seropositive. Sequencing was done on a sample of PBMCs. The CDR3 DNA is TGTGCCAGTAGTAAGACAGGATTCTATGGCTACACCTTC. Amino acids: CASSKTGFYGYTF.